This T cell receptor (beta chain) was found in a study of T cells in Graves' hyperthyroidism and ophthalmopathy. With a duration under 2 months, the hyperthyroidism was newly diagnosed in patients aged 18 to 65. Amplified TCR beta CDR3 regions came from RNA transcripts. The study used the HTBI primer set for a first-round RT-PCR of the TCR CDR3. Each CDR3 protein is one row after TCRdb ran MiXCR on the multiplex PCR reads. The sample consists of 75,000 to 100,000 distinct CDR3 sequences, around 50% of them appearing once. Germline CDR1 is SGHVS and CDR2 is FNYEAQ. The CDR3 sequence is 14 residues long. Of note for this clonotype: A junction boundary mismatches the germline segment, possibly from a read error.

The TCR comes from a woman aged 40 to 49 with Graves' hyperthyroidism. Sample: blood. This chain uses TRBV7-6 with TRBJ1-1; TRBD1 aligns across 7 bases. The CDR3 region has the DNA TGTGCCAGCAGCTCACAGGGACAGCTCACTGAAGCTTCCTTT. Its translation is CASSSQGQLTEASF.